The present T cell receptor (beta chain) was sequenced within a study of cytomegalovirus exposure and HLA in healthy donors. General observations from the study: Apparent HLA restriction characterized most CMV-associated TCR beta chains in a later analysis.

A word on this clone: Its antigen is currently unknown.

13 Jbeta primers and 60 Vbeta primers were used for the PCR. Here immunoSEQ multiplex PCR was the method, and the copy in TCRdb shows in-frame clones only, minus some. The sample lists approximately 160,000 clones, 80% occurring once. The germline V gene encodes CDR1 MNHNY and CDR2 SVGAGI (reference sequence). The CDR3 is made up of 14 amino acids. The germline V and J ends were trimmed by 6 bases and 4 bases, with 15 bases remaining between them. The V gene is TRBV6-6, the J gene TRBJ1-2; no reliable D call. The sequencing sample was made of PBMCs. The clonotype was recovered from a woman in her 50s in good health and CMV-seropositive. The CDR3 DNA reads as TGTGCCAGCAGCTACGGACCCGGGATCTATGGCTACACCTTC. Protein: CASSYGPGIYGYTF.